This T cell receptor (beta chain) was observed in a study of vaccination effects on CD4 cells after COVID-19. Generated by immunoSEQ multiplex PCR, the TCRdb table keeps only in-frame clones and is missing some. This sample has 40,000 to 55,000 clones; roughly 72% occur once, and the top ten carry roughly 8.6%. The V gene's germline CDR1 is SGHNT and CDR2 YYREEE (reference sequence). V was pared by 6 bases and J by 8 bases, with 17 bases between. The CDR3 sequence is 13 residues long. The authors isolated CD4+ T cells after roughly eleven days of culture. At days 3 and 7, half of the medium was exchanged for IL-2 medium. Points on this clone: Its target is unknown.

This clonotype was sampled from a human donor who had a prior SARS-CoV-2 infection. The source material was CD4+ T cells from PBMCs cultured without peptide, sampled before COVID-19 vaccination. The chain couples TRBV5-4 to TRBJ1-2, with D possibly being TRBD1 (5 bases). CDR3 sequence (DNA): TGTGCCAGCACCCTTCAGGGATCTGGCGGCTACACCTTC. Translating it yields CASTLQGSGGYTF.